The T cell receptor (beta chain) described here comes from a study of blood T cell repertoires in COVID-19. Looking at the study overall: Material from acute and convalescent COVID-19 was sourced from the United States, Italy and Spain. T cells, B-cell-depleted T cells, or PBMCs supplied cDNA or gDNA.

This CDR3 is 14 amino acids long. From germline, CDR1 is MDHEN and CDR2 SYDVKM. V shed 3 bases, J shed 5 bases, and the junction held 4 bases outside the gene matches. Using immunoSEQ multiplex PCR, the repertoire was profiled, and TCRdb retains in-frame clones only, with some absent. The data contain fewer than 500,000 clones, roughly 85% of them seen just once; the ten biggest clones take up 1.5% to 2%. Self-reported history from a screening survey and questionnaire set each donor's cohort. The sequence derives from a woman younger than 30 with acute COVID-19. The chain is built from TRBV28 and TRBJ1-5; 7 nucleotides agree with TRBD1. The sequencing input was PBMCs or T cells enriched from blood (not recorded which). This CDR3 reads CASSFDRVDQPQHF. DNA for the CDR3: TGTGCCAGCAGTTTTGACAGGGTTGATCAGCCCCAGCATTTT.